This TCR beta chain derives from a study of early stage breast cancer tumors. Overall study context: Roughly 10-fold was the mean read coverage per sample.

General study results and limits: Commonly generated sequences made up most enriched TCRB sequences shared between patients. Blood repertoires resembled normal breast more than tumor.

Some clones are missing from TCRdb's copy, which holds only in-frame ones; the method was immunoSEQ multiplex PCR. Here the sample spans about 11,000 clones, about 78% being singletons. Germline-derived CDR1 and CDR2 are MNHEY and SVGAGI. J lost 2 bases, V lost 6 bases, and 10 bases had no gene match. The CDR3 has 15 amino acids. On this clone itself: Its specificity is unknown.

Input material: breast tumor tissue. The chain couples TRBV6-5 to TRBJ2-7, with 7 bases aligning to TRBD1. The receptor comes from a person in their 40s with breast cancer. DNA of the CDR3: TGTGCCAGCAGCGTCATGACAGGGAGCGCCTACGAGCAGTACTTC. Protein: CASSVMTGSAYEQYF.